The T cell receptor beta chain described here comes from a study of neurological immune-mediated disorders. Study observations and caveats: HTLV-1-associated myelopathy displayed the greatest TCR clonal expansion, and multiple sclerosis exhibited the smallest, lower than that of healthy controls. Subjects shared no identical expanded-clone CDR3 amino acid sequences, suggesting private TCR-beta repertoires in all groups.

This clonotype was counted only a few times. Its specificity is unknown. The study built unsorted libraries from 2 million PBMCs kept at -80 C. Each CDR3 protein gets one entry after TCRdb re-called the 5' RACE reads with MiXCR. The sample consists of approximately 30,000 distinct CDR3 sequences, approximately 6.6% of them appearing once. Sequences were obtained from PBMCs. The receptor was derived from a woman between 50 and 59 years old in good health.

This CDR3 is CASSSSPGSYNEQFF. The CDR3, as DNA: TGTGCCAGCAGCTCCTCTCCGGGCTCCTACAATGAGCAGTTCTTC. The V gene is TRBV5-6, the J gene TRBJ2-1, with D unclear. CDR3 length equals 15 residues. Per germline, CDR1 SGHDT and CDR2 YYEEEE. V lost 3 bases and J lost 0, with 10 bases in between.